This T cell receptor beta chain emerged from a study of monozygotic twins with inflammatory bowel disease. Total RNA, at 3,000 to 4,500 ng, went into every TCR library. TCRdb re-called the 5' RACE reads, yielding one record per CDR3 amino acid sequence without DNA. Seen in this sample are about 140,000 distinct CDR3 sequences; the ten most common clones hold 1% to 1.5%. Germline CDR1 and CDR2: GTSNPN and SVGIG (reference sequence). This CDR3 region has 11 residues. The rearrangement uses TRBV30 and TRBJ2-1. Sequencing used blood. This clonotype was sampled from a human donor with ulcerative colitis or Crohn's disease, or a healthy co-twin of an affected twin (not recorded which). CDR3 protein: CAWSVRYEQFF.